This T cell receptor (beta chain) was recorded in a study of T cells after somatic rescue of genetic block. TCRdb's copy holds only in-frame clones and misses some; the assay was immunoSEQ multiplex PCR. The sample lists around 52,000 clones, 96% occurring once. Trimming shortened V by 2 bases and J by 1 base, and 5 bases separated the two germline ends. From germline, CDR1 is SGHAT and CDR2 FQDESV (reference sequence). The CDR3 runs to 13 residues. This clonotype was sampled from a child under two years old. What was sequenced was peripheral blood mononuclear cells (PBMCs). The V gene is TRBV11-1, the J gene TRBJ1-1; D is unclear. The CDR3 spells CASSLSTNTEAFF. The CDR3 DNA follows: TGTGCCAGCAGCTTAAGCACGAACACTGAAGCTTTCTTT.